Listed here are 17 T cell receptor beta chains from one sample, sequenced in a study of blood T cell repertoires in COVID-19. This table comes from immunoSEQ multiplex PCR, and its TCRdb copy is limited to in-frame clones, with some not included. The table includes around 300,000 clones, nearly 90% detected once. The sequenced material came from PBMCs or T cells enriched from blood (not recorded which). All receptors derive from a woman aged 55-70 years who had recovered from COVID-19.

The V call is TRBV4-1, the J call TRBJ1-4, with TRBD1 matching 7 bases. The length of the CDR3 is 16 residues. CDR1 and CDR2 (germline): MGHRA, YSYEKL. V lost 7 bases, J lost 0 bases, and 8 bases stayed unmatched. The chain's CDR3 is CASTRQGGATNEKLFF. The CDR3 DNA follows: TGCGCCAGCACCCGACAGGGTGGGGCAACTAATGAAAAACTGTTTTTT.

This chain links TRBV2 with TRBJ1-5; a weak D match, TRBD1 (5 bases). This CDR3 spans 17 amino acids. Trimming shortened V by 6 bases and J by 0 bases, and 18 bases separated the two germline ends. The V gene's germline CDR1 is SNHLY and CDR2 FYNNEI. The CDR3: CASRVKGRGNSNQPQHF. CDR3 coding DNA: TGTGCCAGCAGGGTCAAGGGGCGCGGTAATAGCAATCAGCCCCAGCATTTT. The variable domain in full, with the rest retrieved from reference TRBV2 and TRBJ1-5, is EPEVTQTPSHQVTQMGQEVILRCVPISNHLYFYWYRQILGQKVEFLVSFYNNEISEKSEIFDDQFSVERPDGSNFTLKIRSTKLEDSAMYFCASRVKGRGNSNQPQHFGDGTRLSIL.

This clone was observed a handful of times. The chain has TRBV12-3 or TRBV12-4 and TRBJ1-5; D unresolved. The ends were cut back, 6 bases at V and 6 bases at J, with 12 bases in the middle. The CDR3 covers 13 residues. This CDR3 reads CASRQTLVQPQHF. In nucleotides, the CDR3 is TGTGCCAGCAGGCAAACCTTAGTTCAGCCCCAGCATTTT.

CDR3: CASRQGLGGELFF. DNA of the CDR3: TGTGCCAGCCGACAGGGATTGGGCGGGGAGCTGTTTTTT. The V and J genes are TRBV2 and TRBJ2-2, with 7 bases that match TRBD1. Unmatched junction bases numbered 7, after V lost 8 bases and J lost 7 bases. From germline, CDR1 is SNHLY and CDR2 FYNNEI. The CDR3 loop spans 13 amino acids.

The chain employs TRBV28 and TRBJ1-3, with D possibly matching TRBD1 (6 bases). The CDR3 extends over 16 amino acids. V shed 4 bases and J shed 3 bases, with 16 bases lying between them. Germline lookup yields CDR1 MDHEN and CDR2 SYDVKM. CDR3 coding DNA: TGTGCCAGCAGTTCGCAGGGGTCTGCTTTTGGAAACACCATATATTTT. Amino acid sequence: CASSSQGSAFGNTIYF.

The chain links TRBV7-9 to TRBJ2-2; TRBD2 matches 10 bases. This CDR3 is built from 15 residues. Germline V gene sequence: CDR1 SEHNR, CDR2 FQNEAQ (reference sequence). V gave up 2 bases and J gave up 5 bases; unmatched junction bases: 2. This chain's CDR3 is CASSLSSGGTGELFF. In nucleotides, the CDR3 is TGTGCCAGCAGCTTAAGTAGCGGGGGGACCGGGGAGCTGTTTTTT.

V is TRBV19 and J is TRBJ1-1; TRBD1 aligns across 8 bases. V gave up 5 bases and J gave up 1 base; unmatched junction bases: 3. Germline values: CDR1 LNHDA, CDR2 SQIVND (reference sequence). The CDR3 has 14 amino acids. DNA for the CDR3: TGTGCCAGTAGTTCAGGGGGCGCGAACACTGAAGCTTTCTTT. Amino acids: CASSSGGANTEAFF.

This rearrangement joins TRBV9 to TRBJ2-1; 8 nucleotides match TRBD2. The V and J ends lost 3 bases and 0 bases, in that order; junction bases with no gene match: 2. Germline loops: CDR1 SGDLS, CDR2 YYNGEE. The CDR3 covers 15 residues. CDR3 region: CASSASGGSYNEQFF. The CDR3 nucleotides read TGTGCCAGCAGCGCCAGCGGGGGCTCCTACAATGAGCAGTTCTTC.

This clone was detected only once. V is TRBV11-2 and J is TRBJ2-7; D is perhaps TRBD2 (7 bases). In germline, CDR1 is SGHAT, CDR2 FQNNGV. Trimming removed 5 bases at V and 7 bases at J, with 12 bases between. This CDR3 has 12 amino acids. The chain's CDR3 is CASSGGAAEQYF. The CDR3 DNA follows: TGTGCCAGCAGCGGGGGGGCTGCTGAGCAGTACTTC.

The chain links TRBV6-5 to TRBJ1-2; 9 bases line up with TRBD1. Germline lookup yields CDR1 MNHEY and CDR2 SVGAGI. The CDR3 runs to 13 residues. V lost 6 bases to trimming and J lost 8 bases; unmatched junction nucleotides: 7. CDR3 protein: CASRPGQGRGYTF. In DNA form, the CDR3 reads TGTGCCAGCAGGCCGGGACAGGGACGGGGCTACACCTTC.

The chain carries TRBV15 and TRBJ1-3, with a tentative D call TRBD1 (6 bases). This CDR3 has 16 amino acids. From germline, CDR1 is LNHNV and CDR2 YYDKDF (reference sequence). Trimming removed 0 bases at V and 2 bases at J, with 11 bases between. The CDR3 reads CATSRDNTGPGNTIYF. The CDR3 DNA is TGTGCCACCAGCAGAGATAATACAGGGCCTGGAAACACCATATATTTT.

The rearrangement uses TRBV28 and TRBJ1-2; D may be TRBD1 (5 bases). CDR1 is MDHEN, CDR2 SYDVKM, per germline. CDR3 size: 14 residues. Trimming pared 5 bases from V and 3 bases from J, leaving 13 bases between. The CDR3 DNA is TGTGCCAGCAGTCCAGGGTTTAACTACTATGGCTACACCTTC. It encodes CASSPGFNYYGYTF.

This chain joins TRBV30 and TRBJ2-7, with TRBD2 matching 10 bases. From germline, CDR1 is GTSNPN and CDR2 SVGIG (reference sequence). Trimming removed 2 bases from V and 1 base from J; junction bases left unmatched: 2. The CDR3 runs to 14 residues. DNA of the CDR3: TGTGCCTGGAGTAAAGCGGGAGGGTCCTACGAGCAGTACTTC. Amino acid sequence: CAWSKAGGSYEQYF. Complete variable domain (other parts from reference TRBV30 and TRBJ2-7): SQTIHQWPATLVQPVGSPLSLECTVEGTSNPNLYWYRQAAGRGLQLLFYSVGIGQISSEVPQNLSASRPQDRQFILSSKKLLLSDSGFYLCAWSKAGGSYEQYFGPGTRLTVT.

V gene TRBV19 combines with J gene TRBJ2-2, with 9 bases fitting TRBD1. The CDR3 extends over 18 amino acids. Germline V gene data show CDR1 as LNHDA and CDR2 as SQIVND (reference sequence). Trimming at V came to 7 bases and at J to 1 base, leaving 13 bases not matched to a gene. This CDR3 is CASTSHPDRGGNTGELFF. The CDR3 bases are TGTGCCAGTACCTCACATCCCGACAGGGGGGGGAACACCGGGGAGCTGTTTTTT.

The chain links TRBV5-4 to TRBJ2-1; 7 nucleotides line up with TRBD1. Germline V gene data show CDR1 as SGHNT and CDR2 as YYREEE (reference sequence). This CDR3 has 14 residues. V shed 1 base and J 6 bases; nucleotides not matched to a gene: 4. The CDR3, as DNA: TGTGCCAGCAGCTTGAAGACAGGGATCAATGAGCAGTTCTTC. It specifies CASSLKTGINEQFF.

V is TRBV5-1 and J is TRBJ1-3; D remains unclear. Germline V CDR1 and CDR2: SGHRS, YFSETQ. This CDR3 has 17 residues. Trimming cost V 0 bases and J 0 bases, with 13 bases left between them. The CDR3 loop reads CASSLDAGQTSGNTIYF. DNA of the CDR3: TGCGCCAGCAGCTTGGACGCGGGCCAGACCTCTGGAAACACCATATATTTT.

The chain is built from TRBV28 and TRBJ2-1; no reliable D call. Germline CDR1 reads MDHEN; CDR2 reads SYDVKM. V was cut by 3 bases and J by 9 bases, with 9 bases left in between. The CDR3 runs 12 residues. CDR3 region: CASSLVGGEQFF. In nucleotides, the CDR3 is TGTGCCAGCAGTTTGGTTGGCGGTGAGCAGTTCTTC.